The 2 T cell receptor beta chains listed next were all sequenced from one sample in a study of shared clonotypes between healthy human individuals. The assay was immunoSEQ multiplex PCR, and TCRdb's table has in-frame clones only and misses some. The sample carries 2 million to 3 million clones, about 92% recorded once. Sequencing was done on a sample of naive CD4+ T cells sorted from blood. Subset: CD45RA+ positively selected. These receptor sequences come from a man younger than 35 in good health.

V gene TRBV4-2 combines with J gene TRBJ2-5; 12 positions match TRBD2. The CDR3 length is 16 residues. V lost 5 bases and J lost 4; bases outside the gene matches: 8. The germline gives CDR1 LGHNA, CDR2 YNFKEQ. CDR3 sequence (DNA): TGTGCCAGCAGCTCGATGACTAGCGGGAGTGGAGAGACCCAGTACTTC. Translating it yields CASSSMTSGSGETQYF.

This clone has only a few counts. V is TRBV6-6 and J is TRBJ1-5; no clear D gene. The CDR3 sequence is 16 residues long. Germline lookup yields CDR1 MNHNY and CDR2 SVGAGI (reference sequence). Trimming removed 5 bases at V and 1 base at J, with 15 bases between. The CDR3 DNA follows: TGTGCCAGCAGTCAATTACCGGCGGGAAGCAATCAGCCCCAGCATTTT. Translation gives CASSQLPAGSNQPQHF.